Here is one T cell receptor (beta chain) with its context. Its antigen is undetermined. These data originate in a study of T cells in localized non-small cell lung cancer. V shed 3 bases and J shed 0 bases, with 15 bases lying between them. The length of the CDR3 is 17 residues. The germline V gene encodes CDR1 MDHEN and CDR2 SYDVKM. Profiling relied on immunoSEQ multiplex PCR, and the TCRdb table lists in-frame clones only, not all of them. This table has some 13,000 clones, around 83% appearing once. Findings and caveats of the study: In adjacent lung appeared a median around 57 of the top 100 tumor clones. Measurement of T cell clonality placed uninvolved adjacent lung highest, above the level in tumor. Without multi-region sequencing, intratumor heterogeneity could not be excluded. Prolonged overall survival went with higher T cell density in the blood.

Sequences were derived from peripheral blood, sampled before any cancer treatment. The chain joins TRBV28 to TRBJ2-4, with D possibly TRBD2 on 6 matching bases. The source is a male donor aged 60 or over with stage I lung adenocarcinoma. CDR3: CASSFRRGKLAKNIQYF. The CDR3 DNA reads TGTGCCAGCAGTTTCCGGCGGGGAAAACTAGCCAAAAACATTCAGTACTTC.